This TCR beta chain originates from a study of CD8 T cells in Susac syndrome. V was clipped by 10 bases and J by 15 bases, with 19 bases between them. This CDR3 has 11 amino acids. The multiple sclerosis control cohort comprised treatment-naive individuals presenting with stable or active relapsing-remitting disease. This clonotype appeared a single time. Random hexamers were used to reverse transcribe about 0.5 to 1 ug of RNA. The method of amplification for TCR beta CDR3 was immunoSEQ multiplex PCR, covering 54 Vbeta and 13 Jbeta. TCRdb itself ran the immunoSEQ multiplex PCR reads through MiXCR, one entry per CDR3 protein. The profile shows about 300,000 distinct CDR3 sequences, about 88% of them singletons.

The sample taken for sequencing was CD8+ T cells from PBMCs. This chain links TRBV12-3 or TRBV12-4 with TRBJ2-1; D might be TRBD2 (6 bases). This receptor was obtained from a human donor with multiple sclerosis. CDR3 nucleotide sequence: TGTGCCATCTGGAGGGAGCTTGTGCGGTTCTTC. It encodes CAIWRELVRFF.